The source of this T cell receptor (beta chain) is a study of blood T cells in healthy people across ages. Study-level points and caveats: When set beside aged donors, long-lived donors presented more naive CD4+ cells and higher diversity. Roughly linear age-related decline in beta diversity appeared, significant by age approximately 41.

Total RNA was extracted at no less than 6 micrograms per sample. This clonotype showed up just a few times. Its antigen is unknown. The authors ran a second PCR of about 7 to 11 cycles using a sample-barcoded 5' primer and a J-beta primer mix. One entry per CDR3 protein, called by TCRdb with MiXCR from the 5' RACE reads. Of about a million distinct CDR3 sequences in the sample, 51% were seen once. The TCR sequence derives from a woman aged 60-70 years in good health. The specimen was blood.

CDR3 amino acids: CATSPTSGRTDTQYF. The CDR3 region has the DNA TGTGCCACCAGTCCGACTAGCGGGAGAACAGATACGCAGTATTTT. This chain connects TRBV24-1 to TRBJ2-3; TRBD2 matches at 12 bases. The ends lost 6 bases at V and 3 bases at J; junction bases unmatched: 3. The CDR3 contains 15 residues. CDR1 and CDR2 from the germline V gene are KGHDR and SFDVKD.